This TCR beta chain was recorded in a study of beta chain features in type 1 diabetes. Study-wide results and limits: Any role of HLA type in TCRB rearrangement remained unresolved here.

Reverse transcribing all isolated RNA meant expressed TCRB transcripts were sequenced. Measured with immunoSEQ multiplex PCR; TCRdb has only the in-frame clones, and not every one. This table holds approximately 330,000 clones, roughly 11% found once. This clone was observed a handful of times. The target antigen is unknown. Germline-derived CDR1 and CDR2 are LNHDA and SQIVND (reference sequence). CDR3 length: 14 residues. The V and J ends lost 3 bases and 8 bases respectively, with 14 bases between them. Sample: naive CD4+ T cells from blood. The chain has TRBV19 and TRBJ1-5; maybe TRBD1 (5 bases). This receptor was obtained from a woman in her twenties or thirties in good health. The CDR3 DNA reads as TGTGCCAGTAGTATGCAGGGAAGACCCGAGCCCCAGCATTTT. Its translation: CASSMQGRPEPQHF. The whole variable domain, remainder taken from reference TRBV19 and TRBJ1-5, is DGGITQSPKYLFRKEGQNVTLSCEQNLNHDAMYWYRQDPGQGLRLIYYSQIVNDFQKGDIAEGYSVSREKKESFPLTVTSAQKNPTAFYLCASSMQGRPEPQHFGDGTRLSIL.